A single sample is the source of the 9 T cell receptor beta chains below, sequenced in a study of T cell responses to AZD1222 COVID-19 vaccine. TCRdb's copy holds only in-frame clones and misses some; the assay was immunoSEQ multiplex PCR. The sample yields roughly 50,000 clones, 80% to 90% seen once. Source: peripheral blood, taken 28 days after the second AZD1222 dose. These receptors came from an adult who received the AZD1222 COVID-19 vaccine.

The chain combines TRBV3-1 (or the pseudogene TRBV3-2) with TRBJ1-2; 7 positions agree with TRBD1. This CDR3 contains 15 residues. Germline V gene data show CDR1 as LGHDT and CDR2 as YNNKEL (reference sequence). V lost 4 bases and J lost 2; bases outside the gene matches: 7. The CDR3 bases are TGTGCCAGCAGCCCACCCGGGACAGAAAACTATGGCTACACCTTC. Translation: CASSPPGTENYGYTF.

As DNA, the CDR3 is TGTGCCACCAGTGCGGACAGTTATCAGCCCCAGCATTTT. Protein: CATSADSYQPQHF. The V call is TRBV24-1, the J call TRBJ1-5, with D maybe TRBD1 (6 bases). V lost 5 bases to trimming and J lost 5 bases, with 9 bases between them. Germline assignment: CDR1 KGHDR and CDR2 SFDVKD. This CDR3 has 13 amino acids.

The chain combines TRBV12-5 with TRBJ2-7; 8 bases align to TRBD1. J gave up 3 bases and V 3 bases, and 10 bases lay outside the gene matches. Germline V lookup: CDR1 LGHNT, CDR2 FRNRAP. The CDR3 loop spans 16 amino acids. In DNA form, the CDR3 reads TGTGCTAGTGGTTTTCAGGGGGCAGGGGGCGGCTACGAGCAGTACTTC. Protein: CASGFQGAGGGYEQYF.

The chain links TRBV3-1 (or the pseudogene TRBV3-2) to TRBJ2-5, with 8 positions matching TRBD2. V lost 4 bases to trimming and J lost 7 bases; unmatched junction nucleotides: 5. The germline gives CDR1 LGHDT, CDR2 YNNKEL (reference sequence). CDR3 length: 13 amino acids. CDR3 sequence: CASSRRTSSTQYF. The CDR3 coding sequence is TGTGCCAGCAGCCGCAGGACTAGCTCGACCCAGTACTTC.

The chain joins TRBV10-3 to TRBJ2-7; 7 positions match TRBD1. The CDR3 is 13 amino acids. Germline V CDR1 and CDR2: ENHRY, SYGVKD. Germline trimming cut 7 bases from V and 6 bases from J; bases unmatched to any gene: 9. CDR3: CAIKETGNGEQYF. In nucleotides, the CDR3 is TGTGCCATCAAGGAGACAGGGAACGGCGAGCAGTACTTC.

The rearrangement uses TRBV3-1 (or the pseudogene TRBV3-2) and TRBJ1-2, with 8 bases aligning to TRBD1. This CDR3 is 15 amino acids long. Germline loops: CDR1 LGHDT, CDR2 YNNKEL (reference sequence). V dropped 4 bases and J dropped 3; count of bases not matched to a gene: 7. CDR3 residues: CASSPQGTGHYGYTF. CDR3 nucleotide sequence: TGTGCCAGCAGCCCACAGGGGACAGGACACTATGGCTACACCTTC.

As to this clone: At one end the junction does not follow the germline gene, possibly because of a read error. This chain links TRBV19 with TRBJ2-4, with TRBD2 as a possible D gene (6 bases). Germline CDR1 is LNHDA and CDR2 is SQIVND (reference sequence). The CDR3 has 9 amino acids. The DNA for the CDR3 is TGTGCCAGAAACCGGGACTCTACTTTC. Its protein product is CARNRDSTF.

The chain employs TRBV7-2 and TRBJ1-2; a weak D match, TRBD1 (5 bases). The V end lost 6 bases, the J end lost 5 bases, and 16 bases lay between the germline ends. The CDR3 is 14 residues long. Germline CDR1 and CDR2: SGHTA and FQGNSA. The CDR3, as DNA: TGTGCCAGCAGTTCCGCAGGGCGGGGTTATGGCTACACCTTC. It is translated as CASSSAGRGYGYTF.

The V and J genes are TRBV11-2 and TRBJ2-7; D gene ambiguous. The V end lost 2 bases, the J end lost 2 bases, and 10 bases lay between the germline ends. This CDR3 has 14 residues. Per the germline V gene, CDR1 is SGHAT and CDR2 is FQNNGV. This CDR3 reads CASSLSRQTYEQYF. The CDR3 nucleotides read TGTGCCAGCAGCTTATCTCGTCAGACCTACGAGCAGTACTTC.